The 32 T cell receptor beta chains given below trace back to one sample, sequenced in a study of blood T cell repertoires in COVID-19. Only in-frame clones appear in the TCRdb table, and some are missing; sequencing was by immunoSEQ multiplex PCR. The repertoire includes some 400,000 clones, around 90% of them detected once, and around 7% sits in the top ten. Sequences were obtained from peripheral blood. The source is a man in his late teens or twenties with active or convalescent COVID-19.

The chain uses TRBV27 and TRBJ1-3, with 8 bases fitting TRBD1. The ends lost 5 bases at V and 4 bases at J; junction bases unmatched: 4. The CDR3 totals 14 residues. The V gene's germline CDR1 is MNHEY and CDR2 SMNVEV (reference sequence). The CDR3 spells CASSTRQGGNTIYF. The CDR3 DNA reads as TGTGCCAGCAGTACCCGACAGGGGGGAAACACCATATATTTT.

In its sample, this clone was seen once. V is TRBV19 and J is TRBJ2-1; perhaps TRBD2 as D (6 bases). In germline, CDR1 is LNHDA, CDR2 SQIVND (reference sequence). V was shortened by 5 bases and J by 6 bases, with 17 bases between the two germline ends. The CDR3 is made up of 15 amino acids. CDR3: CASSSGTHRSNEQFF. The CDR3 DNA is TGTGCCAGTAGTTCCGGGACTCACCGCTCCAATGAGCAGTTCTTC.

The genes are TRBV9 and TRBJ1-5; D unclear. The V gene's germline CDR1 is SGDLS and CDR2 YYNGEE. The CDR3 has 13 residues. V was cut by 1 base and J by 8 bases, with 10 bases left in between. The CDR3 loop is CASSVNPEEPQHF. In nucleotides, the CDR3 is TGTGCCAGCAGCGTAAACCCGGAGGAGCCCCAGCATTTT.

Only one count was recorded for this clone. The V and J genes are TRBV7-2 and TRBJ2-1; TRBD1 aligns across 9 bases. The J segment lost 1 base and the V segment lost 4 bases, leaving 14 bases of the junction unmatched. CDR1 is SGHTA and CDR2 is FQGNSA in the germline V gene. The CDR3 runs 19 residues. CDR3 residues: CASSSAGTGWTGSYNEQFF. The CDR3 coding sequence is TGTGCCAGCAGCTCCGCAGGGACAGGGTGGACCGGATCCTACAATGAGCAGTTCTTC. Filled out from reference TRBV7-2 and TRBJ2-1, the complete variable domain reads GAGVSQSPSNKVTEKGKDVELRCDPISGHTALYWYRQSLGQGLEFLIYFQGNSAPDKSGLPSDRFSAERTGGSVSTLTIQRTQQEDSAVYLCASSSAGTGWTGSYNEQFFGPGTRLTVL.

CDR3 DNA sequence: TGTGCCAGTAGTCTACTAGCGGGCGAGCAGTACTTC. Translating gives CASSLLAGEQYF. The V call is TRBV19, the J call TRBJ2-7; 9 nucleotides agree with TRBD2. With 5 bases clipped from V and 6 bases from J, the junction kept 2 bases outside the gene matches. Per the germline V gene, CDR1 is LNHDA and CDR2 is SQIVND (reference sequence). The CDR3 has 12 residues.

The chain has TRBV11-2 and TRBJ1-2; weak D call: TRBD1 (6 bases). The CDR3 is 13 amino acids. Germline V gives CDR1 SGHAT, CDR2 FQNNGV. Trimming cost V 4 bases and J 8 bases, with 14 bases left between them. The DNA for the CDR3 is TGTGCCAGCAGCTCAGGGGCCTCTCGCGGCTACACCTTC. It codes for CASSSGASRGYTF.

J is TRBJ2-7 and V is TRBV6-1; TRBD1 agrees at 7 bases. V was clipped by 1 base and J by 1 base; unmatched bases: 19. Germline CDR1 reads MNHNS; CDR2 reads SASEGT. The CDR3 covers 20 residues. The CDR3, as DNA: TGTGCCAGCAGTGAAGGAATCGGACAGGCCATTTTTGGAGTATCCTACGAGCAGTACTTC. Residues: CASSEGIGQAIFGVSYEQYF.

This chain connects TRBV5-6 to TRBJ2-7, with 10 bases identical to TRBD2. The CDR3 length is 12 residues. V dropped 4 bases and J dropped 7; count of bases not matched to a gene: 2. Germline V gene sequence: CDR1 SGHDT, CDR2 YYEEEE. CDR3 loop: CASSSSGREQYF. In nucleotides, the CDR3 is TGTGCCAGCAGCAGTAGCGGGAGGGAGCAGTACTTC. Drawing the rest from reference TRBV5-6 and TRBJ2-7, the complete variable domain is DAGVTQSPTHLIKTRGQQVTLRCSPKSGHDTVSWYQQALGQGPQFIFQYYEEEERQRGNFPDRFSGHQFPNYSSELNVNALLLGDSALYLCASSSSGREQYFGPGTRLTVT.

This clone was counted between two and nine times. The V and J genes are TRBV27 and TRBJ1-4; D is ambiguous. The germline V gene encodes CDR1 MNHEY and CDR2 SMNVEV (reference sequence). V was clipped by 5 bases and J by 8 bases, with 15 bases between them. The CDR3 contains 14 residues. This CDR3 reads CASSPYTGSEKLFF. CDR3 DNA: TGTGCCAGCAGTCCGTACACGGGTAGCGAAAAACTGTTTTTT. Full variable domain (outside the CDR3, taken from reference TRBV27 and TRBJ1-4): EAQVTQNPRYLITVTGKKLTVTCSQNMNHEYMSWYRQDPGLGLRQIYYSMNVEVTDKGDVPEGYKVSRKEKRNFPLILESPSPNQTSLYFCASSPYTGSEKLFFGSGTQLSVL.

CDR3 nucleotide sequence: TGTGCCAGCAGCAAAGCAGGGGTGATGAACACTGAAGCTTTCTTT. Residues: CASSKAGVMNTEAFF. The chain joins TRBV21-1 to TRBJ1-1; TRBD1, as called in the table, went unchecked against the DNA. TRBV21-1 is a pseudogene locus. There are 15 residues in the CDR3.

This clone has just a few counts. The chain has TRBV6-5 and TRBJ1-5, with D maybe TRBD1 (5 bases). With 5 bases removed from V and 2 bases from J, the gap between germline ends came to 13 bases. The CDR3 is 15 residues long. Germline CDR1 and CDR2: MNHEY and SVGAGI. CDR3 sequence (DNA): TGTGCCAGCAGTAGGACACCCTTTCGCAATCAGCCCCAGCATTTT. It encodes CASSRTPFRNQPQHF.

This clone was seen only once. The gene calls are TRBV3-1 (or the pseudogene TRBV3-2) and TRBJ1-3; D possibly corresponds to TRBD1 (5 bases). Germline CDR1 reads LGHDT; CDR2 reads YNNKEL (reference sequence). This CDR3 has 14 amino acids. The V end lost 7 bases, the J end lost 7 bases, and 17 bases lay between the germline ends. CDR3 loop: CASTLKGPGNTIYF. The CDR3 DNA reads TGTGCCAGCACCCTTAAGGGGCCCGGTAACACCATATATTTT.

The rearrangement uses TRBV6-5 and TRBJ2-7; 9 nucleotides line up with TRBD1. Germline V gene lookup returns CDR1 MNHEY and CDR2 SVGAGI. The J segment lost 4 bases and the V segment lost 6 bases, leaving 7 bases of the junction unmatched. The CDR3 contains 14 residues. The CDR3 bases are TGTGCCAGCAGGGGGGACAGGGTAGGATACGAGCAGTACTTC. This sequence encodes CASRGDRVGYEQYF.

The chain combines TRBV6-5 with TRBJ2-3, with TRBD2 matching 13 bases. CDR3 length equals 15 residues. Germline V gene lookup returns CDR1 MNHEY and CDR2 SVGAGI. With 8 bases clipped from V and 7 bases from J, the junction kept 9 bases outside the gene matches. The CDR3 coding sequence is TGTGCCAGCTCCAGAGGGACTAGCGGGGCCAATACGCAGTATTTT. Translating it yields CASSRGTSGANTQYF.

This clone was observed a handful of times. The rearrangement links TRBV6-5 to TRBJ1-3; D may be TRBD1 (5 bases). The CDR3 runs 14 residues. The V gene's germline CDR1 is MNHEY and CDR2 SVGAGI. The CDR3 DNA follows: TGTGGTTCCCTACAGGAAAACTCTGGAAACACCATATATTTT. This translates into CGSLQENSGNTIYF.

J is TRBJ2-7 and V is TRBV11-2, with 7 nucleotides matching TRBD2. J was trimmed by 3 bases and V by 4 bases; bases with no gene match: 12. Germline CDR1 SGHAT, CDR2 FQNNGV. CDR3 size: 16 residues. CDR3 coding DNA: TGTGCCAGCAGCTCCATATCCGGGAGGAGTAGCTACGAGCAGTACTTC. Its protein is CASSSISGRSSYEQYF.

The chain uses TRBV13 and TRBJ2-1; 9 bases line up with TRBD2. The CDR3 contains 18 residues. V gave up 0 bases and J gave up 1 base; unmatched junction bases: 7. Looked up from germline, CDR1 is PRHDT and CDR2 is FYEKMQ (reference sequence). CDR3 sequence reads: CASSLGSPSGASYNEQFF. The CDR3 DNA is TGTGCCAGCAGCTTAGGATCCCCTAGCGGGGCTTCCTACAATGAGCAGTTCTTC.

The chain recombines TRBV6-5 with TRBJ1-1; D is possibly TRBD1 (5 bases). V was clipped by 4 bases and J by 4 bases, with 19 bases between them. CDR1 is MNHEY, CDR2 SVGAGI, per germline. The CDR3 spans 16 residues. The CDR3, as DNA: TGTGCCAGCAGTTCCCTCTCCAGGGAAAAGGGCACTGAAGCTTTCTTT. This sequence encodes CASSSLSREKGTEAFF.

Written as DNA, the CDR3 is TGTGCCAGCAGCTTATTTTTGTCTAGCGGCAGGACTAGCACAGATACGCAGTATTTT. This translates into CASSLFLSSGRTSTDTQYF. The V gene is TRBV11-2, the J gene TRBJ2-3; 7 bases are a match to TRBD2. Germline loops: CDR1 SGHAT, CDR2 FQNNGV. The V and J ends lost 2 bases and 0 bases, in that order; junction bases with no gene match: 14. This CDR3 has 19 residues.

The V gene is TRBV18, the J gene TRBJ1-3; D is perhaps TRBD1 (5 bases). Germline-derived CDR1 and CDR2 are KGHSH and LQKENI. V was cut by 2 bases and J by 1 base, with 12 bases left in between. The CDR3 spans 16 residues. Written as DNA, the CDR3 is TGTGCCAGCTCACCAACGCAGGGAATATCTGGAAACACCATATATTTT. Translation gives CASSPTQGISGNTIYF.

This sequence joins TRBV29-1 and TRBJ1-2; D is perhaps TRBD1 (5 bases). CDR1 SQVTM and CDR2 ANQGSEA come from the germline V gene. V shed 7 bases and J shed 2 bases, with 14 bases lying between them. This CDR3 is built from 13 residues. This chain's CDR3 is CSASLTANYGYTF. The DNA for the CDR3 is TGCAGCGCTTCGCTGACAGCGAACTATGGCTACACCTTC.

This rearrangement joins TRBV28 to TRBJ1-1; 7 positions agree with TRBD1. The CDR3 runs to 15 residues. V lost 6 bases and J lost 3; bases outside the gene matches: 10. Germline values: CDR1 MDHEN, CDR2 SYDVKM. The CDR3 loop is CASSPPRQGDTEAFF. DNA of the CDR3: TGTGCCAGCAGCCCCCCGCGGCAGGGGGACACTGAAGCTTTCTTT.

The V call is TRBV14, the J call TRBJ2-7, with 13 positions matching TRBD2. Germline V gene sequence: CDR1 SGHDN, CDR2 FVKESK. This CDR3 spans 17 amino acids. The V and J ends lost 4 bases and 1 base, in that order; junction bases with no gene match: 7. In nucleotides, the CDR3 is TGTGCCAGCAGCCGGGCCCGGACTAGCGGGAGATCCTACGAGCAGTACTTC. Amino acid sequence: CASSRARTSGRSYEQYF.

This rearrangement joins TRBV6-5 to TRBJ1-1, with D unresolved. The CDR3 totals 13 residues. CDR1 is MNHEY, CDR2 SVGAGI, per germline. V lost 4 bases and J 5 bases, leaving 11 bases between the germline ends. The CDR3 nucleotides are TGTGCCAGCAGTTGGAGTGGTGAGACTGAAGCTTTCTTT. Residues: CASSWSGETEAFF.

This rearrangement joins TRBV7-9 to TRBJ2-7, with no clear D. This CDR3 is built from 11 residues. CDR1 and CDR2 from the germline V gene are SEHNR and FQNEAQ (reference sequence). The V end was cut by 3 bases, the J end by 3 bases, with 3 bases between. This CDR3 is CASSFHYEQYF. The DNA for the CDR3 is TGTGCCAGCAGCTTCCACTACGAGCAGTACTTC.

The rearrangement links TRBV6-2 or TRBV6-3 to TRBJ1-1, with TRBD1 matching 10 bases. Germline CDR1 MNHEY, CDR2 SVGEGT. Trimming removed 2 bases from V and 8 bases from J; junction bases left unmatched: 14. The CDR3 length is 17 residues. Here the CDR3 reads CASSYTWDRGPRREAFF. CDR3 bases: TGTGCCAGCAGTTACACCTGGGACAGGGGTCCCCGGAGGGAAGCTTTCTTT.

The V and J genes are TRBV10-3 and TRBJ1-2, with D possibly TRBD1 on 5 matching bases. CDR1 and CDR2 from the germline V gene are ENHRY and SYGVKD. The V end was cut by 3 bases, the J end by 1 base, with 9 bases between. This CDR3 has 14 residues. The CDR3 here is CAISEMTDNYGYTF. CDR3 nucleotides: TGTGCCATCAGTGAAATGACAGATAACTATGGCTACACCTTC.

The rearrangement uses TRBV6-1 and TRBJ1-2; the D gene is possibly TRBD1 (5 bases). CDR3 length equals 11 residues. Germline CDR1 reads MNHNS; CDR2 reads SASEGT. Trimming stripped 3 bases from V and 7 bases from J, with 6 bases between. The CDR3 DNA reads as TGTGCCAGCAGTGACAGGGTTGGCTACACCTTC. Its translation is CASSDRVGYTF.

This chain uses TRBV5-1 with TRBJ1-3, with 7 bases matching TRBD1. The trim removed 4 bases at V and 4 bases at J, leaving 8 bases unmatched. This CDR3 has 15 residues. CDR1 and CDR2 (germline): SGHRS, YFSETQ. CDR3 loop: CASSVWTGPGNTIYF. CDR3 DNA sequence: TGCGCCAGCAGCGTCTGGACAGGTCCAGGAAACACCATATATTTT.

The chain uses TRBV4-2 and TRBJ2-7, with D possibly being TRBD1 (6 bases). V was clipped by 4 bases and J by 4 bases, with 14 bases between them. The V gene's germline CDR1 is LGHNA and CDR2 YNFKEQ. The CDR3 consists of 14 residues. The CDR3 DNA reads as TGTGCCAGCAGCCCACAGGGTACCGCATACGAGCAGTACTTC. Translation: CASSPQGTAYEQYF.

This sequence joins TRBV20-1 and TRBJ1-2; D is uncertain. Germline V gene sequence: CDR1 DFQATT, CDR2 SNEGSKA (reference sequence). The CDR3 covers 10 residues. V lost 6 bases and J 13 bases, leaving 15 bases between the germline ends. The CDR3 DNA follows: TGCAGTGCACCTTTAGGGAGGACCACCTTC. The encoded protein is CSAPLGRTTF.

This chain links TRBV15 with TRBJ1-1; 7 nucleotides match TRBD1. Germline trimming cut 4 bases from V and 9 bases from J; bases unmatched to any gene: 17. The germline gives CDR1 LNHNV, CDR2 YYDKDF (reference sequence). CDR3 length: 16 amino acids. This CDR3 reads CATSTIYSDRSSQAFF. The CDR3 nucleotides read TGTGCCACCAGCACCATATACTCGGACAGGTCAAGTCAAGCTTTCTTT. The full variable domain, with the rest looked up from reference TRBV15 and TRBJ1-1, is DAMVIQNPRYQVTQFGKPVTLSCSQTLNHNVMYWYQQKSSQAPKLLFHYYDKDFNNEADTPDNFQSRRPNTSFCFLDIRSPGLGDTAMYLCATSTIYSDRSSQAFFGQGTRLTVV.